These 10 T cell receptor beta chains came from one sample sequenced in a study of T-cell memory formation after mild COVID-19. One entry per CDR3 protein results from TCRdb running MiXCR on the 5' RACE reads. This repertoire shows 150,000 to 200,000 distinct CDR3 sequences, approximately 16% found once; its top ten account for around 2%. The sample consisted of PBMCs or a T cell subset sorted from them (not recorded which). These receptors were collected from an adult woman who had mild COVID-19 (a few samples of this study predate the infection). Cell type and time point are not known.

The chain carries TRBV5-1 and TRBJ1-2; D is unclear. The CDR3 extends over 15 amino acids. Germline CDR1 and CDR2: SGHRS and YFSETQ. Trimming took off 0 bases at V and 3 bases at J, with 12 bases between the two ends. The CDR3 is CASSLGHMGDYGYTF. The CDR3 DNA is TGCGCCAGCAGCTTGGGGCATATGGGCGACTATGGCTACACCTTC.

The V gene is TRBV5-4, the J gene TRBJ2-3; D gene unclear. Trimming shortened V by 3 bases and J by 0 bases, and 5 bases separated the two germline ends. The germline gives CDR1 SGHNT, CDR2 YYREEE (reference sequence). This CDR3 is built from 13 residues. CDR3 in DNA: TGTGCCAGCAGCTCACTTAGCACAGATACGCAGTATTTT. Protein: CASSSLSTDTQYF.

The rearrangement links TRBV5-1 to TRBJ2-2; 11 bases map to TRBD1. The CDR3 is 16 amino acids. The germline V gene encodes CDR1 SGHRS and CDR2 YFSETQ. V dropped 4 bases and J dropped 3; count of bases not matched to a gene: 5. CDR3 amino acids: CASSLTGQGDTGELFF. CDR3 coding DNA: TGCGCCAGCAGCCTAACGGGACAGGGGGACACCGGGGAGCTGTTTTTT. Using reference TRBV5-1 and TRBJ2-2 for the parts outside the CDR3, the full variable domain is KAGVTQTPRYLIKTRGQQVTLSCSPISGHRSVSWYQQTPGQGLQFLFEYFSETQRNKGNFPGRFSGRQFSNSRSEMNVSTLELGDSALYLCASSLTGQGDTGELFFGEGSRLTVL.

This clonotype has just a few counts. The chain is built from TRBV7-6 and TRBJ2-1, with 10 nucleotides matching TRBD2. This CDR3 has 17 amino acids. Looked up from germline, CDR1 is SGHVS and CDR2 is FNYEAQ. J was trimmed by 8 bases and V by 4 bases; bases with no gene match: 14. The CDR3 loop reads CASSSLAGARGDDEQFF. In nucleotides, the CDR3 is TGTGCCAGCAGCTCGCTAGCGGGAGCTCGAGGAGACGATGAGCAGTTCTTC.

This clonotype was seen at least ten times. The V call is TRBV6-2 or TRBV6-3, the J call TRBJ2-7, with no clear D. Looked up from germline, CDR1 is MNHEY and CDR2 is SVGEGT. This CDR3 is 13 amino acids long. V was pared by 7 bases and J by 4 bases, with 14 bases between. Written as DNA, the CDR3 is TGTGCCAGCAAACCAGGATGGGGATACGAGCAGTACTTC. It yields the protein CASKPGWGYEQYF.

This clonotype was detected only a few times. The chain recombines TRBV12-3 or TRBV12-4 with TRBJ1-5; D is unresolved. CDR3 length: 14 amino acids. V dropped 5 bases and J dropped 2 bases, with 10 bases sitting between them. The CDR3 region has the DNA TGTGCCAGCAGTCGGACTGGGGGCAATCAGCCCCAGCATTTT. Encoded protein: CASSRTGGNQPQHF.

This clonotype was picked up a small number of times. V gene TRBV29-1 combines with J gene TRBJ2-5; the D gene is possibly TRBD2 (5 bases). The V gene lost 6 bases and the J gene lost 4 bases, with 12 bases spanning the gap. Germline CDR1 and CDR2: SQVTM and ANQGSEA. This CDR3 is built from 12 residues. The CDR3 loop reads CSVDGVRETQYF. Written as DNA, the CDR3 is TGCAGCGTAGACGGGGTCCGAGAGACCCAGTACTTC.

This rearrangement joins TRBV20-1 to TRBJ1-1, with D possibly being TRBD1 (6 bases). Germline V CDR1 and CDR2: DFQATT, SNEGSKA (reference sequence). Trimming took 6 bases from V and 3 from J, leaving 17 bases between them. The CDR3 spans 14 residues. As DNA, the CDR3 is TGCAGTGCCAAGTGGGCAGGGGTGGACACTGAAGCTTTCTTT. This encodes CSAKWAGVDTEAFF.

This clonotype showed up just a few times. The chain combines TRBV20-1 with TRBJ1-5, with a weak D call TRBD1 (6 bases). The CDR3 is made up of 16 amino acids. Trimming shortened V by 3 bases and J by 7 bases, and 22 bases separated the two germline ends. Germline assignment: CDR1 DFQATT and CDR2 SNEGSKA (reference sequence). The CDR3 loop is CSASPQGGASYQPQHF. CDR3 bases: TGCAGTGCTAGCCCCCAAGGGGGGGCTTCCTACCAGCCCCAGCATTTT.

The genes are TRBV7-2 and TRBJ2-3, with D possibly being TRBD1 (6 bases). V dropped 4 bases and J dropped 2 bases, with 10 bases sitting between them. CDR3 length: 14 residues. The germline CDR1 and CDR2 sequences are SGHTA and FQGNSA. CDR3 residues: CASSWAGVTDTQYF. DNA of the CDR3: TGTGCCAGCAGCTGGGCAGGGGTCACAGATACGCAGTATTTT.